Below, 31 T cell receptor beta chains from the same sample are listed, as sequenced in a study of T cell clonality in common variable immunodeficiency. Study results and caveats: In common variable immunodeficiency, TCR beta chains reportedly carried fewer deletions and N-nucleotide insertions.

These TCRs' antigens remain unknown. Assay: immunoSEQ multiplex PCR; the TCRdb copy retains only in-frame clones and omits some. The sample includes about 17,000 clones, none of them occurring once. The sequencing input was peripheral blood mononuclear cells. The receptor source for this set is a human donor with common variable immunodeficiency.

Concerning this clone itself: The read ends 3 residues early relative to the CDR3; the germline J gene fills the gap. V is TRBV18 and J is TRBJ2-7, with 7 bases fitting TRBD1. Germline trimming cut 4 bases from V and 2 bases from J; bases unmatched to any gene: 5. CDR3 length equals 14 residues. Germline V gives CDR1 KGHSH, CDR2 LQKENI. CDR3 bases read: TGTGCCAGCTCACTAACAGGGGCCGCCTACGAG. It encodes CASSLTGAAYE. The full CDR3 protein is CASSLTGAAYEQYF.

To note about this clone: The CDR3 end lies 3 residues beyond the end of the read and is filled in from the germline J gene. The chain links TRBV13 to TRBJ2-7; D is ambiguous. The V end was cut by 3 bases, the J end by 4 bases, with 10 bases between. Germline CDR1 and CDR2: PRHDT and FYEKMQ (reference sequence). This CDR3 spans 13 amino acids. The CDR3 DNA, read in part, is TGTGCCAGCAGCTTTTCTCAGGAATACGAG. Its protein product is CASSFSQEYE. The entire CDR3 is CASSFSQEYEQYF.

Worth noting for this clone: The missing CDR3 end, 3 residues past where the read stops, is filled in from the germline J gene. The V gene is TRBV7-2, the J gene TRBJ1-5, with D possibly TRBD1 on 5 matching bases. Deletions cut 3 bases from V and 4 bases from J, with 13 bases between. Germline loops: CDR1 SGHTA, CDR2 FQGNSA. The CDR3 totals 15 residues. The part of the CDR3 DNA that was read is TGTGCCAGCAGCTTCAGCCAGGGTCCAAATCAGCCC. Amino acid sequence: CASSFSQGPNQP. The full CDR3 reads CASSFSQGPNQPQHF.

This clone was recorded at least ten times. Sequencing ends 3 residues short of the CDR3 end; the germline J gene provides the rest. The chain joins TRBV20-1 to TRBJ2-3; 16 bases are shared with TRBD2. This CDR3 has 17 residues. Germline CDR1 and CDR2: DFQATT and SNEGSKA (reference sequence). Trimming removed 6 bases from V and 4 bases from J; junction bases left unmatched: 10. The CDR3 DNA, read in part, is TGCAGTGCAAAGGCCGGGACTAGCGGGGGGGCCCCAGATACG. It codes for CSAKAGTSGGAPDT. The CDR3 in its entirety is CSAKAGTSGGAPDTQYF.

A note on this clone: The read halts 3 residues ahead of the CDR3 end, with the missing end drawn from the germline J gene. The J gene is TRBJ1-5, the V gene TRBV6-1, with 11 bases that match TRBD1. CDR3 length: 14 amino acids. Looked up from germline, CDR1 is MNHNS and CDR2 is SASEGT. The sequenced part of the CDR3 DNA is TGTGCCAGCAGTGGAGGGACAGGGGGTCCCCCC. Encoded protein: CASSGGTGGPP. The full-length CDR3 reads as CASSGGTGGPPQHF.

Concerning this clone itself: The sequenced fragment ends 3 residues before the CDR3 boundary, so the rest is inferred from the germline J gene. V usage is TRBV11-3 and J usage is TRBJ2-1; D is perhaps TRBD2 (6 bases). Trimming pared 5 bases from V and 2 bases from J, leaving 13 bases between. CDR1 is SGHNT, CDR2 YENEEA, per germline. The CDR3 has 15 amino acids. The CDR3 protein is CASSPSSATYNEQFF. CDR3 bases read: TGTGCCAGCAGCCCGTCTAGCGCGACCTACAATGAG.

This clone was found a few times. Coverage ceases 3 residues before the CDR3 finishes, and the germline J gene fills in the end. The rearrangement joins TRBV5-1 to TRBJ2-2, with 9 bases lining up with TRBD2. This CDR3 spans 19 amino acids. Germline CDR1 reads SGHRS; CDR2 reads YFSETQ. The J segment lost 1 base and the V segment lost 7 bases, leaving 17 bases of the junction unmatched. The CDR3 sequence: CASSPWGGLAILNTGELFF. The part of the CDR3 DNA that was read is TGCGCCAGCTCCCCCTGGGGAGGACTAGCGATACTGAACACCGGGGAG.

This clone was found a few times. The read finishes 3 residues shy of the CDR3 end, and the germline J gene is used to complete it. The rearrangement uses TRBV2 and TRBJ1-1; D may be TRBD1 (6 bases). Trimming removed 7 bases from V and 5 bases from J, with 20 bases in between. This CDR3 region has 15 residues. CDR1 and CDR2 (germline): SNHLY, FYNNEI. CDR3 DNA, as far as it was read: TGTGCCAGCACCCTTCCGCTTCAGGGGAGAACTGAA. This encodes CASTLPLQGRTE. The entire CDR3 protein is CASTLPLQGRTEAFF.

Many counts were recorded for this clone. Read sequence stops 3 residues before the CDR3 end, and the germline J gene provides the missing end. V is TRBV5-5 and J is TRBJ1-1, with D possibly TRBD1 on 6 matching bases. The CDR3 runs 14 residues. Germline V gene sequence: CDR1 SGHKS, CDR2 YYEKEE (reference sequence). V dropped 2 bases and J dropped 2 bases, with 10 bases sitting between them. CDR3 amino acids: CASSFRDTNTEAFF. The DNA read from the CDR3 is TGTGCCAGCAGCTTCCGGGACACTAACACTGAA.

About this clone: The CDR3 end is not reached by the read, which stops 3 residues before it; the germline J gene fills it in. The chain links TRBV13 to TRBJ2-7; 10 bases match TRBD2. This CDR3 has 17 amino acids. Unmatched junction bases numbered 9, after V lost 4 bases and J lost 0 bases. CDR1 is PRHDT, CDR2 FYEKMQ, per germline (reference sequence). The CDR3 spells CASSSRLLAGSSYEQYF. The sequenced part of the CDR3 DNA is TGTGCCAGCAGCTCCCGCCTACTAGCGGGGAGCTCCTACGAG. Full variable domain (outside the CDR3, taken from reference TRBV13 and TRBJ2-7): AAGVIQSPRHLIKEKRETATLKCYPIPRHDTVYWYQQGPGQDPQFLISFYEKMQSDKGSIPDRFSAQQFSDYHSELNMSSLELGDSALYFCASSSRLLAGSSYEQYFGPGTRLTVT.

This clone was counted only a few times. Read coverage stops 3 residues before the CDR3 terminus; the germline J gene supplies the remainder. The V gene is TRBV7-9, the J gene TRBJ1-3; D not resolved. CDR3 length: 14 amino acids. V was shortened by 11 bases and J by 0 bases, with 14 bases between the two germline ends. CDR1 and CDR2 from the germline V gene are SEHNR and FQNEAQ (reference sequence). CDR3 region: CAANTAASGNTIYF. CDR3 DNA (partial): TGTGCCGCCAACACCGCGGCCTCTGGAAACACC.

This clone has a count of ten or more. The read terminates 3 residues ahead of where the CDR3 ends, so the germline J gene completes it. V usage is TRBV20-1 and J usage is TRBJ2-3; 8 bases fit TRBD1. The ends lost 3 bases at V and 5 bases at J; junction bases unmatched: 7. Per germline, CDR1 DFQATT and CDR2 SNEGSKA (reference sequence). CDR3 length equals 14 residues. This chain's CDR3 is CSARRQGSGDTQYF. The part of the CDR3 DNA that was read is TGCAGTGCTAGGAGACAGGGGTCAGGAGATACG.

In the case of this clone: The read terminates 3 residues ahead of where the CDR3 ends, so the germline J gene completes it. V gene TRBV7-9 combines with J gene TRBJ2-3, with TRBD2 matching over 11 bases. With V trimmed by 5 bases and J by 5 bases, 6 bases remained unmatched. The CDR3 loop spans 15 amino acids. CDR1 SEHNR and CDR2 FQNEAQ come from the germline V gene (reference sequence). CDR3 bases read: TGTGCCAGCAGCGAACTCGGGACTAGCGGAGATACG. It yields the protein CASSELGTSGDT. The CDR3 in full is CASSELGTSGDTQYF.

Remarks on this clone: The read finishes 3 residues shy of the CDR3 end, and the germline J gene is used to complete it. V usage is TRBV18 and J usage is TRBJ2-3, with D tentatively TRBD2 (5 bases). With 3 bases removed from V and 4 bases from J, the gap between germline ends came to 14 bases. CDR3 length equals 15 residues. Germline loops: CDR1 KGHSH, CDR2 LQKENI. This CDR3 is CASSPNSRGPDTQYF. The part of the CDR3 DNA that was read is TGTGCCAGCTCACCCAATTCCCGAGGGCCAGATACG.

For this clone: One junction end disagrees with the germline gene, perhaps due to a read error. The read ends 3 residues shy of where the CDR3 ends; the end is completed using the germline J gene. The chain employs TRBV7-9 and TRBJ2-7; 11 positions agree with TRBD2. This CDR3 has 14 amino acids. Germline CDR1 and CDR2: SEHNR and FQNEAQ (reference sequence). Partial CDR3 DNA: TGTTCCAGTCAACCCGGGACTAGCGGCTACGAG. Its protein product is CSSQPGTSGYE. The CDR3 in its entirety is CSSQPGTSGYEQYF.

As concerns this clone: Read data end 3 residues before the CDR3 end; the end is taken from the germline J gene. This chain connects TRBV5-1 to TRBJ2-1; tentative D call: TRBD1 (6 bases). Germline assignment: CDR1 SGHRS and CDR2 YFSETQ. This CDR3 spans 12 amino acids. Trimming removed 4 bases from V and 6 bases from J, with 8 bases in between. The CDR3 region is CASSQGGNEQFF. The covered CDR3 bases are TGCGCCAGCAGCCAAGGGGGCAATGAG.

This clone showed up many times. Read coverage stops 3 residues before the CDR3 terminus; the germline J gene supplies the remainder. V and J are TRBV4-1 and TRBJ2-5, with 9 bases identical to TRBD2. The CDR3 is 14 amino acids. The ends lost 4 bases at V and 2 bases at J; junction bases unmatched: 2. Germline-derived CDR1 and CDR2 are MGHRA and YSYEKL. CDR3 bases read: TGCGCCAGCAGCCCGGGACTAGCTCAAGAGACC. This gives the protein CASSPGLAQET. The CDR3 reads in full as CASSPGLAQETQYF.

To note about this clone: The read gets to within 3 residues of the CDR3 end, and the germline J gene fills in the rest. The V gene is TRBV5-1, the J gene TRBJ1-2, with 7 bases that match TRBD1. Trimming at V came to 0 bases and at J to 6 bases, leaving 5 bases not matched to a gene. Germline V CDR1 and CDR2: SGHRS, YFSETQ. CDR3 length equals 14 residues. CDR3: CASSLGRQGNGYTF. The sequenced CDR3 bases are TGCGCCAGCAGCTTGGGGCGACAGGGTAATGGC.

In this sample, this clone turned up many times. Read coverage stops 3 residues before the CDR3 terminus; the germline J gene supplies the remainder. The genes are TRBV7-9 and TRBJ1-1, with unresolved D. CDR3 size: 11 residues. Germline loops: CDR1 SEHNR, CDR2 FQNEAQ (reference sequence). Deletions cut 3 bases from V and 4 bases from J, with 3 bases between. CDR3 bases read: TGTGCCAGCAGCTTCGGCACTGAA. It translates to CASSFGTE. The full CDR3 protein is CASSFGTEAFF.

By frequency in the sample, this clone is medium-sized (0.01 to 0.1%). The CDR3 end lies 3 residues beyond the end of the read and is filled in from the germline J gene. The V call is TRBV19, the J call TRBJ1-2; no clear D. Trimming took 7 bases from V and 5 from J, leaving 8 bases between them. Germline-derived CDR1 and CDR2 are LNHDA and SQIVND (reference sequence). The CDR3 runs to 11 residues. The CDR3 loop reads CASNGGYGYTF. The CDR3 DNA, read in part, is TGTGCCAGTAATGGCGGATATGGC.

CDR3 in amino acids: CASSTTSWSEQYF. CDR3 DNA, as far as it was read: TGTGCCAGCAGCACGACTAGCTGGAGCGAG. The J gene is TRBJ2-7, the V gene TRBV7-3; 7 nucleotides align to TRBD2. The CDR3 goes on 3 residues after the read ends, and that part is filled in from the germline J gene. The CDR3 extends over 13 amino acids. Germline V CDR1 and CDR2: SGHTA, FQGTGA. The V gene end was trimmed by 5 bases and the J gene end by 6 bases; junction bases not matched to a gene: 7. Looking up the rest from reference TRBV7-3 and TRBJ2-7 gives the full variable domain: GAGVSQTPSNKVTEKGKYVELRCDPISGHTALYWYRQSLGQGPEFLIYFQGTGAADDSGLPNDRFFAVRPEGSVSTLKIQRTERGDSAVYLCASSTTSWSEQYFGPGTRLTVT.

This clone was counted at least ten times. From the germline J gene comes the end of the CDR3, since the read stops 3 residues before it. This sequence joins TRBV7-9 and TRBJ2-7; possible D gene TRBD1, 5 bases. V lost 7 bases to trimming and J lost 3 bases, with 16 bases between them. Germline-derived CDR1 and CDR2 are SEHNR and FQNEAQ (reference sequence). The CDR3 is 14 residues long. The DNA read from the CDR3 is TGTGCCAGCATCAATCCCACAGGAGACTACGAG. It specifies CASINPTGDYE. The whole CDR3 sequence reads CASINPTGDYEQYF.

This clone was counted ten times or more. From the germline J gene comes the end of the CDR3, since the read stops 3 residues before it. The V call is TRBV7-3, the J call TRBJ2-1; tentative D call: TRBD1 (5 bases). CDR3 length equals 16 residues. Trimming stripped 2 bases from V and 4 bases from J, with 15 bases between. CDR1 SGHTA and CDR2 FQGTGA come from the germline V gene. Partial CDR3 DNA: TGTGCCAGCAGCTTACTTGCAGGGCCTGGATACAATGAG. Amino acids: CASSLLAGPGYNE. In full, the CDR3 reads CASSLLAGPGYNEQFF.

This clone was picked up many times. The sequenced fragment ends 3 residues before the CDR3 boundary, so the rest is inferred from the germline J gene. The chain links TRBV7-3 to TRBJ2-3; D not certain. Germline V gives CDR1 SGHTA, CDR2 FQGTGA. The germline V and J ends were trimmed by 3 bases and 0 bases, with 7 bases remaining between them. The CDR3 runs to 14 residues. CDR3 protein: CASSLMASTDTQYF. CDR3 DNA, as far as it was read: TGTGCCAGCAGCTTGATGGCTAGCACAGATACG.

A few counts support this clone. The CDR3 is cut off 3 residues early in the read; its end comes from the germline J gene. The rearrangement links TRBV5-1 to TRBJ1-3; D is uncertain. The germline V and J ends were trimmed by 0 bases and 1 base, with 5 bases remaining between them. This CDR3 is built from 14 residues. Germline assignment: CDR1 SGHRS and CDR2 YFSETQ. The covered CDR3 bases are TGCGCCAGCAGCTTGGACTTGTCTGGAAACACC. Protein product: CASSLDLSGNT. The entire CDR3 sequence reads CASSLDLSGNTIYF.

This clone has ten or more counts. Here the CDR3 reads CASRLDFNGELFF. The DNA read from the CDR3 is TGTGCCAGCAGATTGGACTTCAACGGGGAG. The chain carries TRBV6-2 or TRBV6-3 and TRBJ2-2, with D tentatively TRBD2 (5 bases). The read terminates 3 residues before the CDR3 end, so the remaining end is supplied by the germline J gene. The CDR3 spans 13 residues. Trimming cost V 6 bases and J 7 bases, with 12 bases left between them. From germline, CDR1 is MNHEY and CDR2 SVGEGT.

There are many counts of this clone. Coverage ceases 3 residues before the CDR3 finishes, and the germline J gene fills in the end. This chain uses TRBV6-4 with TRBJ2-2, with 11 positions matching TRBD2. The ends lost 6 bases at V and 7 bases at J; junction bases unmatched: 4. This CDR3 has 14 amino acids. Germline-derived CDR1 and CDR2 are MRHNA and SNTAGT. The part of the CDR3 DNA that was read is TGTGCCAGCAGCCTACTAGCGGGGGTCGGGGAG. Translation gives CASSLLAGVGE. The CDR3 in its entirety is CASSLLAGVGELFF.

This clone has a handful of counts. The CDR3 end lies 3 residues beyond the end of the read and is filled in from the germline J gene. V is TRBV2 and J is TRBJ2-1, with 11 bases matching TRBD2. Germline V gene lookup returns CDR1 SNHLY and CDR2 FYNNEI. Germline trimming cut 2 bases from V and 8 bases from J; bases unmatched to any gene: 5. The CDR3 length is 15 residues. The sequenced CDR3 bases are TGTGCCAGCAGTGAAATTACTAGCGGGAGCGATGAG. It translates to CASSEITSGSDE. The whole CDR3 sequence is CASSEITSGSDEQFF.

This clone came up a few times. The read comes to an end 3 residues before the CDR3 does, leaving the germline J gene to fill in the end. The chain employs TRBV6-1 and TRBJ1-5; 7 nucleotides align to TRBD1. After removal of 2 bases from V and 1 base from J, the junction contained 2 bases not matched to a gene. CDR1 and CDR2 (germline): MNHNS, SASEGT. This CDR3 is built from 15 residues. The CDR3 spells CASSETDRSNQPQHF. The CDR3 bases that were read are TGTGCCAGCAGTGAAACGGACAGGAGCAATCAGCCC.

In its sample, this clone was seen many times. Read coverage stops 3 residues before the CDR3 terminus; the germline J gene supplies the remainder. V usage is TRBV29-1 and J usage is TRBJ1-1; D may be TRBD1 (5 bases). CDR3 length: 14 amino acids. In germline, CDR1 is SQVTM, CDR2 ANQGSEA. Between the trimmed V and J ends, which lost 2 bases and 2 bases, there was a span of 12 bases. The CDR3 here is CSVEPQGTNTEAFF. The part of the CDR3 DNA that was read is TGCAGCGTTGAACCGCAGGGAACTAACACTGAA.

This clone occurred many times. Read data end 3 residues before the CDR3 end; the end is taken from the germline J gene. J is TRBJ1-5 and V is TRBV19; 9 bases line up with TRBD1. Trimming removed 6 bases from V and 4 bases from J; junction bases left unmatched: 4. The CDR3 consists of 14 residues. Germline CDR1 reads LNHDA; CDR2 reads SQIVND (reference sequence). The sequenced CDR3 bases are TGTGCCAGTAGATGGACAGGGGCAAATCAGCCC. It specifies CASRWTGANQP. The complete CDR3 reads CASRWTGANQPQHF.